These 11 T cell receptor beta chains were all obtained from the same sample, sequenced in a study of shared clonotypes between healthy human individuals. TCRdb's copy holds only in-frame clones and misses some; the assay was immunoSEQ multiplex PCR. Of around 2.3 million clones in the sample, 90% to 96% were seen once. Sequenced material: naive CD4+ T cells sorted from blood. Documented subset: CD45RA+ positively selected. Every receptor here comes from a man aged 18 to 29 in good health.

The chain joins TRBV7-2 to TRBJ1-4, with TRBD1 matching over 8 bases. Germline V gene sequence: CDR1 SGHTA, CDR2 FQGNSA. This CDR3 spans 14 amino acids. V was clipped by 6 bases and J by 8 bases; unmatched bases: 8. The CDR3, as DNA: TGTGCCAGCAGTTTTCAGGGGGCAGGGGAAAAACTGTTTTTT. Protein sequence: CASSFQGAGEKLFF.

The chain employs TRBV2 and TRBJ2-5, with 11 bases matching TRBD2. CDR1 and CDR2 (germline): SNHLY, FYNNEI. CDR3 size: 14 residues. With 6 bases clipped from V and 5 bases from J, the junction kept 5 bases outside the gene matches. CDR3 coding DNA: TGTGCCAGCAGCCGAGGACTAGCGGGCGAGACCCAGTACTTC. Amino acids: CASSRGLAGETQYF.

This chain uses TRBV20-1 with TRBJ2-4; D not certain. V lost 7 bases and J lost 5, with 9 bases in between. The CDR3 extends over 11 amino acids. The V gene's germline CDR1 is DFQATT and CDR2 SNEGSKA (reference sequence). The CDR3 region has the DNA TGCAGTGGGGCCGCCCAAAACATTCAGTACTTC. Protein sequence: CSGAAQNIQYF.

This chain connects TRBV30 to TRBJ1-1; D remains ambiguous. With 4 bases removed from V and 3 bases from J, the gap between germline ends came to 15 bases. This CDR3 is 14 amino acids long. CDR1 is GTSNPN, CDR2 SVGIG, per germline (reference sequence). The CDR3 coding sequence is TGTGCCTGGACCCTTTCTAGTGGCTACACTGAAGCTTTCTTT. This translates into CAWTLSSGYTEAFF.

V gene TRBV5-4 combines with J gene TRBJ1-2; D gene ambiguous. Trimming removed 1 base from V and 2 bases from J, with 6 bases in between. CDR3 length: 13 residues. Germline V gene sequence: CDR1 SGHNT, CDR2 YYREEE (reference sequence). The CDR3 region has the DNA TGTGCCAGCAGCTTGATGGGGAACTATGGCTACACCTTC. Translated, it gives CASSLMGNYGYTF. The full variable domain, in which reference TRBV5-4 and TRBJ1-2 provide the parts outside the CDR3, is ETGVTQSPTHLIKTRGQQVTLRCSSQSGHNTVSWYQQALGQGPQFIFQYYREEENGRGNFPPRFSGLQFPNYSSELNVNALELDDSALYLCASSLMGNYGYTFGSGTRLTVV.

This chain uses TRBV5-1 with TRBJ1-3; D gene unclear. This CDR3 region has 16 residues. Trimming cost V 2 bases and J 4 bases, with 16 bases left between them. Germline V lookup: CDR1 SGHRS, CDR2 YFSETQ. In DNA form, the CDR3 reads TGCGCCAGCAGCTTAGGCCCGACGGGATACGGAAACACCATATATTTT. Encoded protein: CASSLGPTGYGNTIYF.

The rearrangement links TRBV7-2 to TRBJ1-5; TRBD1 might be the D (5 bases). Between the trimmed V and J ends, which lost 5 bases and 1 base, there was a span of 9 bases. CDR1 and CDR2 (germline): SGHTA, FQGNSA. The CDR3 covers 14 residues. The CDR3 DNA sequence: TGTGCCAGCAGCGGACGGGACAGCAATCAGCCCCAGCATTTT. Encoded protein: CASSGRDSNQPQHF.

The V call is TRBV11-3, the J call TRBJ2-2, with D perhaps matching TRBD2 (6 bases). Germline V gene sequence: CDR1 SGHNT, CDR2 YENEEA. The CDR3 runs to 14 residues. V was trimmed by 6 bases and J by 2 bases, leaving 10 bases between them. The CDR3 is CASRGGRNTGELFF. As DNA, the CDR3 is TGTGCCAGCAGGGGGGGACGCAACACCGGGGAGCTGTTTTTT.

The chain carries TRBV10-3 and TRBJ2-5; no clear D gene. CDR3 length equals 14 residues. Germline CDR1 reads ENHRY; CDR2 reads SYGVKD. Between the trimmed V and J ends, which lost 3 bases and 5 bases, there was a span of 13 bases. CDR3 bases: TGTGCCATCAGTGAAGGCATGGGCCGCGAGACCCAGTACTTC. Translation: CAISEGMGRETQYF.

The J gene is TRBJ1-1, the V gene TRBV5-4; D is undetermined. This CDR3 comprises 13 residues. V was clipped by 4 bases and J by 0 bases, with 7 bases between them. Germline V gives CDR1 SGHNT, CDR2 YYREEE (reference sequence). The DNA of the CDR3 is TGTGCCAGCAGCCGCTCTATGAACACTGAAGCTTTCTTT. As protein: CASSRSMNTEAFF.

The chain has TRBV18 and TRBJ1-5; no clear D gene. Looked up from germline, CDR1 is KGHSH and CDR2 is LQKENI. The germline V and J ends were trimmed by 0 bases and 2 bases, with 14 bases remaining between them. The length of the CDR3 is 17 residues. The CDR3 sequence: CASSPPLKGRRNQPQHF. The CDR3 DNA reads as TGTGCCAGCTCACCACCTTTAAAAGGGAGGCGCAATCAGCCCCAGCATTTT.